One sample yielded the 10 T cell receptor beta chains listed below, sequenced in a study of CD4 T cell repertoires in COVID-19. Using immunoSEQ multiplex PCR, the repertoire was profiled, and TCRdb retains in-frame clones only, with some absent. This repertoire shows more than 65,000 clones, roughly 80% found once; its top ten account for 0.5% to 0.6%. The sequenced sample was CD4+ T cells from peripheral blood, obtained after recovery from COVID-19. All receptors come from a human donor who had COVID-19.

This clone was picked up a small number of times. The V call is TRBV5-6, the J call TRBJ2-5; D is unresolved. Trimming took 1 base from V and 4 from J, leaving 8 bases between them. The CDR3 consists of 13 residues. CDR1 is SGHDT and CDR2 is YYEEEE in the germline V gene. The CDR3 DNA follows: TGTGCCAGCAGCTTGTATGGCAGAGAGACCCAGTACTTC. It codes for CASSLYGRETQYF.

DNA for the CDR3: TGTGCCAGTAGTAGGGCAGGGGCCTTTTATGGCAATCAGCCCCAGCATTTT. This translates into CASSRAGAFYGNQPQHF. This rearrangement joins TRBV19 to TRBJ1-5; D may be TRBD1 (6 bases). The germline V and J ends were trimmed by 4 bases and 2 bases, with 18 bases remaining between them. Per germline, CDR1 LNHDA and CDR2 SQIVND (reference sequence). This CDR3 contains 17 residues.

The V gene is TRBV28, the J gene TRBJ1-1; D is perhaps TRBD1 (5 bases). The germline gives CDR1 MDHEN, CDR2 SYDVKM. V lost 2 bases to trimming and J lost 8 bases, with 15 bases between them. This CDR3 has 14 residues. CDR3 residues: CASSLMRTGHEAFF. The CDR3 DNA sequence: TGTGCCAGCAGTTTAATGAGGACGGGGCACGAAGCTTTCTTT.

The chain is built from TRBV5-8 and TRBJ2-3, with 10 bases matching TRBD2. V lost 0 bases and J lost 1; bases outside the gene matches: 2. Germline assignment: CDR1 SGHTS and CDR2 YDEGEE. The CDR3 length is 16 residues. The DNA of the CDR3 is TGTGCCAGCAGCTTGGGAAGCGGGAGGGGCACAGATACGCAGTATTTT. It encodes CASSLGSGRGTDTQYF.

V usage is TRBV2 and J usage is TRBJ1-4, with a tentative D call TRBD1 (5 bases). Per germline, CDR1 SNHLY and CDR2 FYNNEI. This CDR3 has 13 amino acids. V lost 5 bases and J lost 6, with 10 bases in between. CDR3 sequence reads: CASSRDGDEKLFF. The CDR3 DNA is TGTGCCAGCAGTAGGGACGGGGATGAAAAACTGTTTTTT.

V gene TRBV28 combines with J gene TRBJ1-4, with 7 bases aligning to TRBD1. The CDR3 has 11 amino acids. Germline trimming cut 8 bases from V and 13 bases from J; bases unmatched to any gene: 7. Germline loops: CDR1 MDHEN, CDR2 SYDVKM. CDR3 sequence (DNA): TGTGCCAGCCTAGGACAGGACGGACTGTTTTTT. Its protein product is CASLGQDGLFF.

The chain carries TRBV5-1 and TRBJ2-3; 9 bases align to TRBD2. CDR1 and CDR2 (germline): SGHRS, YFSETQ. V shed 0 bases and J 5 bases; nucleotides not matched to a gene: 10. This CDR3 region has 17 residues. The CDR3 region has the DNA TGCGCCAGCAGCTTGGAAGGTCGTAGCGGGAGTATAGATACGCAGTATTTT. Protein sequence: CASSLEGRSGSIDTQYF.

The chain is built from TRBV12-5 and TRBJ2-7, with 8 bases aligning to TRBD1. CDR3 length: 14 residues. J gave up 6 bases and V 7 bases, and 11 bases lay outside the gene matches. CDR1 LGHNT and CDR2 FRNRAP come from the germline V gene. CDR3 loop: CASAPQGASGEQYF. CDR3 nucleotide sequence: TGTGCTAGTGCCCCGCAGGGGGCGAGCGGCGAGCAGTACTTC.

The V and J genes are TRBV2 and TRBJ2-5, with 7 nucleotides matching TRBD1. Germline assignment: CDR1 SNHLY and CDR2 FYNNEI. The CDR3 is made up of 14 amino acids. V was clipped by 6 bases and J by 2 bases; unmatched bases: 6. This chain's CDR3 is CASSPGTAQETQYF. In DNA, the CDR3 is TGTGCCAGCAGCCCCGGGACAGCTCAAGAGACCCAGTACTTC.

The chain employs TRBV9 and TRBJ1-2, with 7 nucleotides matching TRBD1. J lost 2 bases, V lost 0 bases, and 1 base had no gene match. CDR3 size: 14 residues. The germline V gene has CDR1 SGDLS and CDR2 YYNGEE. This CDR3 reads CASSVETGNYGYTF. The CDR3 DNA reads as TGTGCCAGCAGCGTAGAGACAGGGAACTATGGCTACACCTTC.